This entry is about one T cell receptor beta chain. Its antigen is unknown. The source of the sample is a study of T cells after yellow fever vaccination. At the level of the study: Fractions low in cell number were prepared with SMART-Seq v4 Ultra Low Input. Broader study findings: Weaker in magnitude, the secondary response showed a faster peak on day 5 versus 15. Clones from primary vaccination mostly reappeared after the booster (around 96% CD4, less than 90% CD8).

For TCR, cDNA came from 5'RACE template switching, which added a universal primer site and UMIs. TCRdb called the 5' RACE reads again in MiXCR, with one record for every CDR3 protein. Among about 230,000 distinct CDR3 sequences listed, less than 7.5% were seen once. The CDR3 has 14 residues. V lost 3 bases to trimming and J lost 0 bases, with 6 bases between them. Germline V lookup: CDR1 SGHAT, CDR2 FQNNGV. This TCR came from a young man who received the YFV17D yellow fever vaccine. This sequence joins TRBV11-2 and TRBJ1-3; unclear D gene. The source material was CD4+ T cells sorted from PBMCs, sampled on the day of the yellow fever booster vaccination. In DNA form, the CDR3 reads TGTGCCAGCAGCTTCCCAGGCTCTGGAAACACCATATATTTT. Amino acid sequence: CASSFPGSGNTIYF.